Sequencing of this T cell receptor beta chain was carried out in a study of CD8+CD57+ T cells in acquired aplastic anemia. Looking at the study overall: Average DNA yield from sorted CD4+ and CD8+ cells was about 3 ug. Approximately 11 million reads were obtained on average for healthy donor CD4+ cells.

Study-level findings and limits: Around 30 sequences, all CD8+ CDR3, were shared between patients and controls. Between patients and controls, CD8+ Simpson's diversity did not vary significantly.

The V gene's germline CDR1 is SGHDN and CDR2 FVKESK. The CDR3 spans 15 residues. Trimming took off 1 base at V and 7 bases at J, with 16 bases between the two ends. Concerning this clonotype itself: Its antigen remains unidentified.

Investigators profiled TCR beta VDJ and CDR3 from genomic DNA template. TCRdb itself ran the reads through MiXCR, one entry per CDR3 protein. The data hold about 81,000 distinct CDR3 sequences, with approximately 45% observed a single time. Sequencing was carried out using sorted CD4+, CD8+, or CD8+CD57+ T cells (not recorded which) from PBMCs. This clonotype was sampled from a human donor in good health, serving as a control. This chain connects TRBV14 to TRBJ1-2; weak D call: TRBD1 (6 bases). Here the CDR3 DNA reads TGTGCCAGCAGCCAAGGCCTCGGGGGGGCCTGTGGCTACACCTTC. Amino acids: CASSQGLGGACGYTF.